This record concerns one TCR beta chain sequence. What it recognizes is unknown. This specimen belongs to a study of identical twins. Through template switching, a universal primer site was introduced, and the cDNA contained unique molecular identifiers. MiXCR, applied by TCRdb to the 5' RACE reads, yields one record per CDR3 protein. The data show about 550,000 distinct CDR3 sequences, with about 22% seen just once and about 0.48% held by the top ten. The ends lost 1 base at V and 7 bases at J; junction bases unmatched: 6. The CDR3 spans 15 residues. General study findings and limits: Insertions were fewer in abundant cord blood beta clonotypes, whereas memory repertoires showed none of this pattern.

The data also belong to a second study, concerning yellow fever vaccine responses in identical twins.

The sample taken for sequencing was CD4+ T cells sorted from blood. The chain carries TRBV12-3 or TRBV12-4 and TRBJ2-2; 7 nucleotides match TRBD1. The receptor comes from a woman aged 18-30 years in good health. CDR3 in amino acids: CASSLELQGIGELFF. The CDR3, as DNA: TGTGCCAGCAGTTTAGAACTACAGGGGATCGGGGAGCTGTTTTTT.